These 9 T cell receptor beta chains originate from one sample sequenced in a study of CD8+ T cells in alopecia areata. Sequencing relied on a cDNA template that was reverse transcribed from extracted RNA. Generated by immunoSEQ multiplex PCR, the TCRdb table keeps only in-frame clones and is missing some. This sample has 140,000 to 150,000 clones, with roughly 64% found just once. Sequenced here: CD4+ T cells sorted from blood, sampled at week 0. The receptors here all came from a human donor with alopecia areata.

On this clone: At one of its ends the junction is not consistent with the germline gene, which may arise from a read error. The chain joins TRBV7-2 to TRBJ1-2; 7 bases line up with TRBD1. This CDR3 region has 12 residues. The germline V gene encodes CDR1 SGHTA and CDR2 FQGNSA. CDR3 sequence: CASNIHRGRVHF. The CDR3 nucleotides are TGTGCCAGCAACATTCACAGGGGTCGGGTCCACTTC.

There are a few counts of this clone. The V call is TRBV7-2, the J call TRBJ2-5; D might be TRBD2 (6 bases). This CDR3 contains 12 residues. Trimming took 8 bases from V and 10 from J, leaving 17 bases between them. CDR1 is SGHTA and CDR2 is FQGNSA in the germline V gene. CDR3 region: CASSGPWEDQYF. DNA for the CDR3: TGTGCCAGCTCCGGGCCGTGGGAGGACCAGTACTTC.

V gene TRBV2 combines with J gene TRBJ1-6; 7 bases align to TRBD1. This CDR3 is 14 amino acids long. The ends lost 8 bases at V and 6 bases at J; junction bases unmatched: 7. Germline lookup yields CDR1 SNHLY and CDR2 FYNNEI. The CDR3 reads CASRNRGFNSPLHF. In DNA form, the CDR3 reads TGTGCCAGCCGGAACAGGGGTTTTAATTCACCCCTCCACTTT.

The chain carries TRBV30 and TRBJ2-5; a possible D gene is TRBD1 (6 bases). Trimming removed 0 bases from V and 9 bases from J, with 17 bases in between. CDR1 is GTSNPN, CDR2 SVGIG, per germline (reference sequence). CDR3 length: 14 residues. The CDR3 sequence: CAWSVARGLLPQYF. In nucleotides, the CDR3 is TGTGCCTGGAGTGTAGCCAGGGGTCTACTGCCCCAGTACTTC.

The chain links TRBV7-2 to TRBJ2-5; D remains unclear. CDR1 is SGHTA and CDR2 is FQGNSA in the germline V gene. The CDR3 totals 14 residues. V dropped 1 base and J dropped 5 bases, with 11 bases sitting between them. CDR3 in amino acids: CASSLGLERETQYF. As DNA, the CDR3 is TGTGCCAGCAGCTTAGGACTGGAAAGGGAGACCCAGTACTTC.

In its sample, this clone was seen a few times. The rearrangement uses TRBV6-6 and TRBJ1-4, with D uncertain. Germline loops: CDR1 MNHNY, CDR2 SVGAGI (reference sequence). V shed 4 bases and J shed 8 bases, with 14 bases lying between them. The CDR3 extends over 14 amino acids. For the CDR3, the DNA is TGTGCCAGCAGTTTTAGGGCAGGTTACGAAAAACTGTTTTTT. It translates to CASSFRAGYEKLFF.

The chain employs TRBV2 and TRBJ2-1; D is possibly TRBD2 (5 bases). V lost 4 bases and J lost 10, with 11 bases in between. This CDR3 comprises 12 residues. Germline V lookup: CDR1 SNHLY, CDR2 FYNNEI. CDR3 in amino acids: CASSANRGEQFF. The CDR3 coding sequence is TGTGCCAGCAGTGCAAACCGGGGAGAGCAGTTCTTC.

This clone was counted a single time. Mismatch with germline at one junction end may stem from a read error. This sequence joins TRBV11-2 and TRBJ2-7; possibly TRBD1 or TRBD2 for D (5 bases each). CDR3 length equals 11 residues. Per the germline V gene, CDR1 is SGHAT and CDR2 is FQNNGV. The CDR3 sequence is CASSLRDRTFF. The CDR3 DNA follows: TGTGCCAGCAGCTTAAGGGACCGTACCTTCTTC.

The chain links TRBV5-6 to TRBJ2-5; D remains unclear. Between the trimmed V and J ends, which lost 1 base and 2 bases, there was a span of 3 bases. Germline CDR1 SGHDT, CDR2 YYEEEE. There are 12 residues in the CDR3. CDR3 bases: TGTGCCAGCAGCTTGAATCAAGAGACCCAGTACTTC. It specifies CASSLNQETQYF.